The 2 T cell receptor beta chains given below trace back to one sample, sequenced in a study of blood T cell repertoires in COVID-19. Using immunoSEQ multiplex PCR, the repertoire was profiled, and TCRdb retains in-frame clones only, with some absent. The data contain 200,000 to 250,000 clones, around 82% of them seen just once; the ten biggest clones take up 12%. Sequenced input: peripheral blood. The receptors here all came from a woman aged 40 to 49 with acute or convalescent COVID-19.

The CDR3 coding sequence is TGCAGCTCCCCGACAGGGGGCATTAATGAGCAGTTCTTC. Translation gives CSSPTGGINEQFF. The chain couples TRBV29-1 to TRBJ2-1; 10 nucleotides match TRBD1. V lost 8 bases and J lost 7; bases outside the gene matches: 8. Per the germline V gene, CDR1 is SQVTM and CDR2 is ANQGSEA. The CDR3 has 13 amino acids.

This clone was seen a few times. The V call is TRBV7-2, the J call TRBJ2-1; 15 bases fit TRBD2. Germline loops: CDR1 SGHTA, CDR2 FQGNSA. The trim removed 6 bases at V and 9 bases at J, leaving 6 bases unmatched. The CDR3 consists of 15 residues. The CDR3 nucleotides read TGTGCCAGCAGGGAGGGACTAGCGGGGGGAGGTGAGCAGTTCTTC. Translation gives CASREGLAGGGEQFF.